Included here is one T cell receptor (beta chain) sequence, with context. Its antigen is undetermined. The unexposed donors gave CD4+ T cells in about 2011-2019, prior to COVID-19. CD4 enrichment then naive enrichment separated naive from memory CD4+ cells. This record comes from a study of CD4 T cells in relation to SARS-CoV-2 and coronaviruses. Study context: The restricting HLA molecule for shared crossreactive spike epitopes was mapped.

Points from the study as a whole: In roughly 65% of donors, memory CD4+ clonotypes crossrecognized SARS-CoV-2 and at least one common cold coronavirus spike.

TCRdb's table, derived via immunoSEQ multiplex PCR, lists solely in-frame clones and lacks some. This sample yields 55,000 to 75,000 clones, of which around 87% are seen a single time; 1.5% to 2% belongs to the top ten. V was clipped by 3 bases and J by 5 bases; unmatched bases: 7. The CDR3 spans 15 residues. The germline gives CDR1 KGHDR, CDR2 SFDVKD. The chain uses TRBV24-1 and TRBJ2-3, with 7 bases aligning to TRBD2. Sequencing input: memory CD4+ T cells from PBMCs. The clonotype was recovered from a human donor in good health. CDR3 amino acids: CATSDPRGEGDTQYF. CDR3 nucleotide sequence: TGTGCCACCAGTGATCCTCGGGGGGAGGGAGATACGCAGTATTTT.